This entry describes one T cell receptor (beta chain). Its antigen remains unknown. The sample comes from a study of regulatory dendritic cells for organ transplantation. As for the study in general: Regulatory dendritic cells came from monocytes given vitamin D3 and IL-10. Findings of the study overall: Memory T cells were less diverse than naive, with memory CD8+ most oligoclonal. Resting memory CD8+ T cells held the most alloreactive clonotypes.

Here immunoSEQ multiplex PCR was the method, and the copy in TCRdb shows in-frame clones only, minus some. The data contain about 21,000 clones, roughly 85% of them singletons. Sorted T cells were CFSE-labeled and cultured 5 days with allogeneic regulatory or mature dendritic cells at 1:10. The V end lost 3 bases, the J end lost 1 base, and 9 bases lay between the germline ends. This CDR3 is built from 14 residues. Looked up from germline, CDR1 is SGHTA and CDR2 is FQGNSA. The TCR originated in a human donor in good health. The chain employs TRBV7-2 and TRBJ2-5; no firm D call. The sample taken for sequencing was naive CD4+ T cells from blood cultured with dendritic cells. Sample subset: CD45RA+ naive T cells. CDR3 DNA sequence: TGTGCCAGCAGCTTGGGCCAGTTCCAAGAGACCCAGTACTTC. Translated, it gives CASSLGQFQETQYF.